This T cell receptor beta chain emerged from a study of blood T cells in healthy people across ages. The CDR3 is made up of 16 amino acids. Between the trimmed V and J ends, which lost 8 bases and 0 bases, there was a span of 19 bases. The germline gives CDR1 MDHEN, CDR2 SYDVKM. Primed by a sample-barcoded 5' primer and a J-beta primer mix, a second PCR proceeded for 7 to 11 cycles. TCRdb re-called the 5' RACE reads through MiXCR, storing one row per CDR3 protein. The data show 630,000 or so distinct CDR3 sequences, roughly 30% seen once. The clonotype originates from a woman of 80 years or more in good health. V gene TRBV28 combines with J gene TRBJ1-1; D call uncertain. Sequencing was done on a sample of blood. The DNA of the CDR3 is TGTGCCAGCGCCCCCCGTGGGAGGGCCATGAACACTGAAGCTTTCTTT. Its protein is CASAPRGRAMNTEAFF.